Included here is one T cell receptor (beta chain) sequence, with context. The antigen is undetermined. This entry comes from a study of cytomegalovirus exposure and HLA in healthy donors. The V and J ends lost 8 bases and 4 bases, in that order; junction bases with no gene match: 9. The CDR3 runs 15 residues. From germline, CDR1 is LNHDA and CDR2 SQIVND (reference sequence). 60 Vbeta and 13 Jbeta primers were used in PCR. Sequencing used immunoSEQ multiplex PCR; TCRdb keeps in-frame clones, though not all of them. The sample lists 120,000 to 150,000 clones; 60% to 80% were seen once. Study conclusions and caveats: Three of the chains that were CMV-associated were confirmed in vitro to be specific for CMV antigens. Some V segments, TRBV6-2 and TRBV6-3 among them, were indistinguishable and were therefore excluded. The authors enumerated over 150 TCR beta chains as linked to cytomegalovirus.

This clonotype was obtained from a male donor in good health and CMV-seronegative. This chain connects TRBV19 to TRBJ2-5; 11 bases map to TRBD2. The sample was PBMCs. In DNA form, the CDR3 reads TGTGCCAGTGGGACTAGCGGAGGGAGCGGAGAGACCCAGTACTTC. This translates into CASGTSGGSGETQYF.